What follows describes a single T cell receptor (beta chain). The target antigen is unknown. Germline values: CDR1 MDHEN, CDR2 SYDVKM. V trimming: 5 bases; J trimming: 3 bases; junction bases outside the gene matches: 15. This CDR3 is built from 19 residues. Sequencing used immunoSEQ multiplex PCR; TCRdb keeps in-frame clones, though not all of them. Seen here are under 150,000 clones, 93% observed once, and the top ten hold more than 2.5%. The data were taken from a study of T cell responses to AZD1222 COVID-19 vaccine. General study findings and limits: Seropositive status at baseline applied to only six AZD1222 recipients.

The V gene is TRBV28, the J gene TRBJ2-2; 10 bases are a match to TRBD2. The clonotype was recovered from an adult in good health. The source was peripheral blood, collected on day 0 of AZD1222 vaccination. In nucleotides, the CDR3 is TGTGCCAGCAGTCTTGCTAGCGGGAGTGCATTTCGGCACACCGGGGAGCTGTTTTTT. As protein: CASSLASGSAFRHTGELFF.